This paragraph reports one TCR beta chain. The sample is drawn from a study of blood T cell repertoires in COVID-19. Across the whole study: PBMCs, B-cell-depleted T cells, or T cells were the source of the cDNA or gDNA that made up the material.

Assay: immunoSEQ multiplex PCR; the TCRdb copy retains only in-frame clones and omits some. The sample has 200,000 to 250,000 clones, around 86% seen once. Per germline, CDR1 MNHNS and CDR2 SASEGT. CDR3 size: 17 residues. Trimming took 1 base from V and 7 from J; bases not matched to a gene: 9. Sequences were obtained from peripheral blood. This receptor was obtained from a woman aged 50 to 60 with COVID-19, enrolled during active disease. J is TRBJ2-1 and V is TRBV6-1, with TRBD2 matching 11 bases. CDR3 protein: CASSEGVAGGLRNEQFF. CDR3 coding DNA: TGTGCCAGCAGTGAAGGGGTAGCGGGGGGGTTAAGGAATGAGCAGTTCTTC.